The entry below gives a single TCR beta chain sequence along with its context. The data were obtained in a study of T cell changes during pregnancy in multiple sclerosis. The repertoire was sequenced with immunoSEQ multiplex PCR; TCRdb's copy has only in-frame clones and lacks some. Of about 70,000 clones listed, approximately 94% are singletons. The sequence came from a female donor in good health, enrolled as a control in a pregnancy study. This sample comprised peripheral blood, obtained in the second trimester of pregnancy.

In DNA form, the CDR3 reads TGTGCCAGTAGTACAGTAGGGGTGAAAGACAATGAGCAGTTCTTC. Encoded protein: CASSTVGVKDNEQFF. The V and J genes are TRBV19 and TRBJ2-1, with a possible D match to TRBD1 (5 bases). The V gene lost 4 bases and the J gene lost 5 bases, with 15 bases spanning the gap. Germline assignment: CDR1 LNHDA and CDR2 SQIVND (reference sequence). This CDR3 is 15 amino acids long.